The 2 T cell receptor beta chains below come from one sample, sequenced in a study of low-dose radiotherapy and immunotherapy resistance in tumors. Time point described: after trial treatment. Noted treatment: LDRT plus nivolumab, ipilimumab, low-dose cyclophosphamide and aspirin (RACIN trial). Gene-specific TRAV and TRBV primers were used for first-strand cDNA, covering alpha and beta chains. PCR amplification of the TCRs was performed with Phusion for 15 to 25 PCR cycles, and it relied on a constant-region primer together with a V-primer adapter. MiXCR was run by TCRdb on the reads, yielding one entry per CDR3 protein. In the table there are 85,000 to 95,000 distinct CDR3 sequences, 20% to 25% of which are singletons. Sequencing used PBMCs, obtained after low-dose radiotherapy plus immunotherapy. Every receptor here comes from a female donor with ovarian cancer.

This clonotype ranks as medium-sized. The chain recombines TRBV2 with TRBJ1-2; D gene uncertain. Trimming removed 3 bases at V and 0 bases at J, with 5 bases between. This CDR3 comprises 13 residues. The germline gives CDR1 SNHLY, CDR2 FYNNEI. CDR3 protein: CASSDTANYGYTF. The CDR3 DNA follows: TGTGCCAGCAGTGACACAGCTAACTATGGCTACACCTTC.

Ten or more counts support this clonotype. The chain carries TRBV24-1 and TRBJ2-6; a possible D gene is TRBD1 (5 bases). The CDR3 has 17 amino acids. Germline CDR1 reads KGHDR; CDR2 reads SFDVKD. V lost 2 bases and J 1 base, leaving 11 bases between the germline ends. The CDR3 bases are TGTGCCACCAGTGATTCGTGGGGCGGATCTGGGGCCAACGTCCTGACTTTC. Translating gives CATSDSWGGSGANVLTF.